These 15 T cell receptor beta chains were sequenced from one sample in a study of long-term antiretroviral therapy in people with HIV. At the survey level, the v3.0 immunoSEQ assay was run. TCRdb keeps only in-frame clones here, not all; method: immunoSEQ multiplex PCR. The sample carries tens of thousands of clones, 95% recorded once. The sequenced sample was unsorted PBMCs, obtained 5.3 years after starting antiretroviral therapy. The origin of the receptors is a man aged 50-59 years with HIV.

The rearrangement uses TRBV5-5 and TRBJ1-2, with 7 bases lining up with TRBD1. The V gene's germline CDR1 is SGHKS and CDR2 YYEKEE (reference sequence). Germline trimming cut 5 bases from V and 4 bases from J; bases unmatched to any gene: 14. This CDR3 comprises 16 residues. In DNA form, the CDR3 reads TGTGCCAGCAGTCAAAACGTACAGGGGAGAGGCTATGGCTACACCTTC. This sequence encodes CASSQNVQGRGYGYTF.

CDR3 coding DNA: TGTGCCAGCAGTTTGGGGGCGGGGGACGAGCAGTACTTC. This translates into CASSLGAGDEQYF. This rearrangement joins TRBV27 to TRBJ2-7, with D possibly being TRBD2 (7 bases). Germline V gives CDR1 MNHEY, CDR2 SMNVEV (reference sequence). The CDR3 consists of 13 residues. V lost 3 bases, J lost 5 bases, and 11 bases lay in between.

Here the CDR3 reads CASSPGQGTDTQYF. The CDR3 DNA sequence: TGTGCCAGCAGCCCGGGACAAGGCACAGATACGCAGTATTTT. J is TRBJ2-3 and V is TRBV6-4; the D gene is possibly TRBD1 (6 bases). The CDR3 length is 14 residues. Trimming pared 6 bases from V and 1 base from J, leaving 11 bases between. Germline CDR1 MRHNA, CDR2 SNTAGT.

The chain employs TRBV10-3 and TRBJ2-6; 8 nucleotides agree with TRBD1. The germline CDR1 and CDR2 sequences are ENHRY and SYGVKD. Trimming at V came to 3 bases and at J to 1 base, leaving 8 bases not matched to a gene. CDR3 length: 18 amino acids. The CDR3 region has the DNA TGTGCCATCAGTGATACCGGGACAGGATATTCTGGGGCCAACGTCCTGACTTTC. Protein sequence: CAISDTGTGYSGANVLTF.

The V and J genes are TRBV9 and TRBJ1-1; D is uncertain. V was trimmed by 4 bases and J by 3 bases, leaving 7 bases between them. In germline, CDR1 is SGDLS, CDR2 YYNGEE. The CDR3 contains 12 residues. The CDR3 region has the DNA TGTGCCAGCAGCAGGGAGCACACTGAAGCTTTCTTT. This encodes CASSREHTEAFF.

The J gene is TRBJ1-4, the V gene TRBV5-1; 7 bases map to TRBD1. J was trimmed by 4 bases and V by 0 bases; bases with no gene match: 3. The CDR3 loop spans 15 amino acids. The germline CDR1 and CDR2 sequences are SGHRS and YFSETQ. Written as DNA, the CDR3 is TGCGCCAGCAGCTTGGGGGACAGCGGTAATGAAAAACTGTTTTTT. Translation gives CASSLGDSGNEKLFF.

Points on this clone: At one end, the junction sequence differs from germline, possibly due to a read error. This CDR3 reads CAWSLRGLTYGYIF. As DNA, the CDR3 is TGTGCCTGGAGCCTAAGGGGGCTCACCTATGGCTACATCTTC. This chain uses TRBV30 with TRBJ1-2; 7 nucleotides align to TRBD1. The CDR3 is 14 amino acids. CDR1 and CDR2 from the germline V gene are GTSNPN and SVGIG (reference sequence).

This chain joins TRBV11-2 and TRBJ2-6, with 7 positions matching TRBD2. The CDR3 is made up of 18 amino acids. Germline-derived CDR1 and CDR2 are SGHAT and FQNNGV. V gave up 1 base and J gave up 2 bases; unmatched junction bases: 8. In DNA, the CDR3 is TGTGCCAGCAGCTTAGTTTGGGGGGAGGGCCCTGGGGCCAACGTCCTGACTTTC. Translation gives CASSLVWGEGPGANVLTF.

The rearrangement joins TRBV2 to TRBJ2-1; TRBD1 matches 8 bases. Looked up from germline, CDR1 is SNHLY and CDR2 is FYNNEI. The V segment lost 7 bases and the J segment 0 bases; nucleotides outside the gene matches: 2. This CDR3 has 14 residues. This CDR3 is CASTGGLSYNEQFF. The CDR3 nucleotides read TGTGCCAGCACAGGGGGCCTCTCCTACAATGAGCAGTTCTTC.

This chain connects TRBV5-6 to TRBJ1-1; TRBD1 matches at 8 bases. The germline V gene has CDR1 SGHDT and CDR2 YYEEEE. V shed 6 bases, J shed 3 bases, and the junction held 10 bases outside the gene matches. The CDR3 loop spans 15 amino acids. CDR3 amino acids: CASIGDRSRDTEAFF. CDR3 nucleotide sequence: TGTGCCAGCATCGGGGACAGGTCAAGGGACACTGAAGCTTTCTTT.

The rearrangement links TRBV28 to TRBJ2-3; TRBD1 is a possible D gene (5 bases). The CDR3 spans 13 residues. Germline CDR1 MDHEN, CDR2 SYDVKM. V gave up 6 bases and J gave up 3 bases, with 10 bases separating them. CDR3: CASSRQNTDTQYF. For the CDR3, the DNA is TGTGCCAGCAGCCGACAGAATACAGATACGCAGTATTTT.

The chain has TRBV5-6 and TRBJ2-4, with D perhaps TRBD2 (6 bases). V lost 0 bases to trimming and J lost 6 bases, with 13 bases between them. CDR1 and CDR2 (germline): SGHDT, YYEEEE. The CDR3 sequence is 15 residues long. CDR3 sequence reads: CASSLEGGSRNIQYF. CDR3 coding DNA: TGTGCCAGCAGCTTGGAGGGAGGTTCAAGAAACATTCAGTACTTC.

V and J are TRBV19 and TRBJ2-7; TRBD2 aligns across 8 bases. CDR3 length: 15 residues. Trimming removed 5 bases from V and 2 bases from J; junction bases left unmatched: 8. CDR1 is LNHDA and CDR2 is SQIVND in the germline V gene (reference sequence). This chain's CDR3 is CASSPQGGGTYEQYF. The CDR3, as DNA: TGTGCCAGTAGTCCCCAAGGCGGGGGGACCTACGAGCAGTACTTC.

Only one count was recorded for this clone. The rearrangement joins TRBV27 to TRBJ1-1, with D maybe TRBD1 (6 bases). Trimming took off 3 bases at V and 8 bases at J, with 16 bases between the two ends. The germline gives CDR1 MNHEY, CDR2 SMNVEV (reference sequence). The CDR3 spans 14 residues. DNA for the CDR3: TGTGCCAGCAGTTTTTCAGGGGCTGGGTTCGAAGCTTTCTTT. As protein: CASSFSGAGFEAFF.

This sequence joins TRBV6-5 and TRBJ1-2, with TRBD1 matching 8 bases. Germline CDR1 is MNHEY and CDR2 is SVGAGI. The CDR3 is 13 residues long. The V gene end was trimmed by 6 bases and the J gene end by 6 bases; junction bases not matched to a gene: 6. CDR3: CASSRPGGNGYTF. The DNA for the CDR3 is TGTGCCAGCAGCCGCCCAGGGGGCAATGGCTACACCTTC.